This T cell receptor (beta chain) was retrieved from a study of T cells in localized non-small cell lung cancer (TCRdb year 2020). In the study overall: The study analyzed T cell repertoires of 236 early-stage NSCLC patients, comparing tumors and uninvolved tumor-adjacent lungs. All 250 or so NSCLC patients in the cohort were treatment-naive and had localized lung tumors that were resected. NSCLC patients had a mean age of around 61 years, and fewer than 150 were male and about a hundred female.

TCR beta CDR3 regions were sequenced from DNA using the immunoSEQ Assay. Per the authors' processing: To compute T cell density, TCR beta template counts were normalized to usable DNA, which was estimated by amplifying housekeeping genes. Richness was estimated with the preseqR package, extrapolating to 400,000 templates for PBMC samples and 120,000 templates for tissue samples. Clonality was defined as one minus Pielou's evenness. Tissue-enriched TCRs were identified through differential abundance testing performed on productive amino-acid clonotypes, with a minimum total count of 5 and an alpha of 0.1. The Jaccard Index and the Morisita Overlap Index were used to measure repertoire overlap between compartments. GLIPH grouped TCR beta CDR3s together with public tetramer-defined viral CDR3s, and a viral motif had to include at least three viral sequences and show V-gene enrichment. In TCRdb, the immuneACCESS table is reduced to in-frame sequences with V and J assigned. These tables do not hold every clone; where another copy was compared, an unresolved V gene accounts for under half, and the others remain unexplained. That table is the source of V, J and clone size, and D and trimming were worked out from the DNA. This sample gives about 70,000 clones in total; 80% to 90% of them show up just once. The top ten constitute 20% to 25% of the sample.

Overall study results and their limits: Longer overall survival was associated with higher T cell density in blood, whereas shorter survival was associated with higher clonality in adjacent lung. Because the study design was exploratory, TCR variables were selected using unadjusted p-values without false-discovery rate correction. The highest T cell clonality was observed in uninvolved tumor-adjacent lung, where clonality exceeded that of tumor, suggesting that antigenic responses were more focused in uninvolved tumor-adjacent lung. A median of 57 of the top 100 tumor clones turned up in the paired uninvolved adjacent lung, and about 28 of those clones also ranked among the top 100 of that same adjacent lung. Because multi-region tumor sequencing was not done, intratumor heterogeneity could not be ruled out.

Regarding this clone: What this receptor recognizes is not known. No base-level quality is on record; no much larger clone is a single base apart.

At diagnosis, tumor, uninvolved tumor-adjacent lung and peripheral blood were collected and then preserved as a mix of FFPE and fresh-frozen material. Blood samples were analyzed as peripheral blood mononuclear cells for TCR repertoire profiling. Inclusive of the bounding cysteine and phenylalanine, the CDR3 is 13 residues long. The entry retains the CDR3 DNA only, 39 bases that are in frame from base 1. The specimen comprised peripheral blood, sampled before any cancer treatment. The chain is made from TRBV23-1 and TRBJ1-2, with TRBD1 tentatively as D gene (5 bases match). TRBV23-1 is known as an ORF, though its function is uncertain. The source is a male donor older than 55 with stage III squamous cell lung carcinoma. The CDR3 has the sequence CDAGLHNSYGYTF. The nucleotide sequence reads TGCGACGCGGGACTCCATAACTCCTATGGCTACACCTTC.